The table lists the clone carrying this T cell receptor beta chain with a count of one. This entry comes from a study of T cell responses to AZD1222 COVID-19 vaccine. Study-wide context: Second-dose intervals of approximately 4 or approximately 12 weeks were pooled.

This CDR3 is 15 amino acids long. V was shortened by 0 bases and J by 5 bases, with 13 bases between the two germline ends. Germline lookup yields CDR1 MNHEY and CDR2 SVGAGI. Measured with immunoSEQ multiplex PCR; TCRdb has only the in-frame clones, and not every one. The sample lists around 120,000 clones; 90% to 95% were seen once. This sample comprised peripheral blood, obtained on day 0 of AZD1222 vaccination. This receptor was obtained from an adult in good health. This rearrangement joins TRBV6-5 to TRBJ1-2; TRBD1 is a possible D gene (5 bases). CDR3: CASSYSGGSRYGYTF. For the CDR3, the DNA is TGTGCCAGCAGTTACTCGGGGGGGTCCCGATATGGCTACACCTTC.